The clone carrying this T cell receptor beta chain was counted at least ten times. This CDR3 spans 15 amino acids. The V gene end was trimmed by 2 bases and the J gene end by 7 bases; junction bases not matched to a gene: 9. CDR1 is SGDLS and CDR2 is YYNGEE in the germline V gene. The entry originates in a study of read filtering for tumor transcriptome and immune sequencing. The library was built from roughly 400 ng RNA with molecular barcoded adaptors for alpha/delta and beta/gamma chains. TCRdb processed the reads anew with MiXCR; each CDR3 protein has one entry. The table shows tens of thousands of distinct CDR3 sequences, with about a fifth occurring only once.

The V and J genes are TRBV9 and TRBJ1-5, with 7 bases fitting TRBD1. The source material was a population of CD138-negative cells sorted from bone marrow. This TCR was recovered from a donor over 35 with multiple myeloma. CDR3 amino acids: CASSVDGQVGQPQHF. The CDR3 nucleotides are TGTGCCAGCAGCGTGGACGGACAGGTGGGCCAGCCCCAGCATTTT.